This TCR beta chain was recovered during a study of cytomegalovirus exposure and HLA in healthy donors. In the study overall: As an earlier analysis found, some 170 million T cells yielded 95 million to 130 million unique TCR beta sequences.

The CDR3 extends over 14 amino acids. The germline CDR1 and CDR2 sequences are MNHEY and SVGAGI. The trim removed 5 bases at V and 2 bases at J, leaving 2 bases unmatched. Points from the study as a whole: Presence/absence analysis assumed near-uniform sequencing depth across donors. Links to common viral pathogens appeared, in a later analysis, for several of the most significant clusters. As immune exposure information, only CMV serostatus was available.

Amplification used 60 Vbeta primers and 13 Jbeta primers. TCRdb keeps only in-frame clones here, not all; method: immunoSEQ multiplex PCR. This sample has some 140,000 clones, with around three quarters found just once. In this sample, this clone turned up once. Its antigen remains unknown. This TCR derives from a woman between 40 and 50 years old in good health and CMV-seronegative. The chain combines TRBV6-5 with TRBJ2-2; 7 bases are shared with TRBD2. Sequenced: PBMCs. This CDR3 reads CASSGTTNTGELFF. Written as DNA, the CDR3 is TGTGCCAGCAGTGGGACTACCAACACCGGGGAGCTGTTTTTT.